Here is one TCR beta chain with its context. The data stem from a study of T cells in Graves' hyperthyroidism and ophthalmopathy. Amplification targeted TCR beta CDR3 regions from RNA transcripts. The HTBI set primed first-round TCR CDR3 RT-PCR. TCRdb ran MiXCR on the multiplex PCR reads and lists one entry per CDR3 protein. The data contain approximately 330,000 distinct CDR3 sequences, around a sixth of them singletons. The V end was cut by 3 bases, the J end by 1 base, with 8 bases between. CDR3 size: 13 residues. The germline V gene encodes CDR1 SQVTM and CDR2 ANQGSEA. Over 18 months, lack of ophthalmopathy progression marked Graves' hyperthyroidism as stable. Source material for PBMCs was 10 ml fresh peripheral blood.

The receptor was derived from a woman aged 50 to 65 with Graves' hyperthyroidism. Sequencing was carried out using blood. The chain uses TRBV29-1 and TRBJ2-3; D uncertain. CDR3 loop: CSVDTVGTDTQYF. The DNA for the CDR3 is TGCAGCGTTGACACGGTGGGCACAGATACGCAGTATTTT.